This passage covers 7 T cell receptor beta chains from one sample sequenced in a study of blood T cell repertoires in COVID-19. Generated by immunoSEQ multiplex PCR, the TCRdb table keeps only in-frame clones and is missing some. The sample has almost 200,000 clones, more than 80% seen once; the top ten hold 6.5% to 9.5%. The sequencing input was PBMCs or T cells enriched from blood (not recorded which). The source is a woman between 18 and 29 years old who had recovered from COVID-19.

The V gene is TRBV28, the J gene TRBJ1-2, with 8 bases matching TRBD1. CDR1 and CDR2 (germline): MDHEN, SYDVKM. The CDR3 covers 18 residues. With V trimmed by 3 bases and J by 3 bases, 15 bases remained unmatched. The CDR3 reads CASSFIMRQGFMDYGYTF. As DNA, the CDR3 is TGTGCCAGCAGTTTTATAATGAGACAGGGGTTTATGGACTATGGCTACACCTTC.

V and J are TRBV6-1 and TRBJ1-1; unclear D gene. CDR1 is MNHNS and CDR2 is SASEGT in the germline V gene. Trimming removed 3 bases from V and 5 bases from J, with 7 bases in between. CDR3 size: 12 residues. The CDR3 region has the DNA TGTGCCAGCAGTGACGTGGAGACTGAAGCTTTCTTT. Protein: CASSDVETEAFF.

V usage is TRBV2 and J usage is TRBJ1-5; 8 positions match TRBD1. V was pared by 6 bases and J by 7 bases, with 11 bases of the junction left unmatched. The CDR3 runs 15 residues. Germline V gene sequence: CDR1 SNHLY, CDR2 FYNNEI. The CDR3 here is CASSELSGGGQPQHF. Written as DNA, the CDR3 is TGTGCCAGCAGCGAATTATCAGGGGGCGGGCAGCCCCAGCATTTT.

This clone was seen once. The chain employs TRBV5-6 and TRBJ2-3; the D gene is possibly TRBD2 (5 bases). Trimming removed 8 bases from V and 6 bases from J, with 16 bases in between. CDR3 length equals 13 residues. Per germline, CDR1 SGHDT and CDR2 YYEEEE. The CDR3 DNA reads as TGTGCCAGTTCCCGGGGTGGCGGGGATACGCAGTATTTT. Translated: CASSRGGGDTQYF.

This rearrangement joins TRBV2 to TRBJ1-2, with D possibly being TRBD1 (6 bases). Trimming removed 6 bases at V and 1 base at J, with 12 bases between. CDR1 is SNHLY, CDR2 FYNNEI, per germline. The CDR3 totals 14 residues. The CDR3 is CASSDQGLNYGYTF. CDR3 DNA: TGTGCCAGCAGCGATCAGGGGCTTAACTATGGCTACACCTTC.

The V call is TRBV9, the J call TRBJ1-3, with D hard to call. CDR3 length equals 17 residues. The ends were cut back, 4 bases at V and 0 bases at J, with 17 bases in the middle. The germline V gene encodes CDR1 SGDLS and CDR2 YYNGEE. CDR3 sequence: CASSSQVDLNSGNTIYF. The CDR3 nucleotides are TGTGCCAGCAGCTCCCAGGTGGATCTAAACTCTGGAAACACCATATATTTT.

The V gene is TRBV4-1, the J gene TRBJ2-7, with 12 bases fitting TRBD2. Germline CDR1 is MGHRA and CDR2 is YSYEKL. This CDR3 has 18 residues. V trimming: 3 bases; J trimming: 6 bases; junction bases outside the gene matches: 15. The CDR3 here is CASSQQPSGGDRFGEQYF. The CDR3, as DNA: TGCGCCAGCAGCCAGCAGCCTAGCGGGGGGGACAGATTCGGCGAGCAGTACTTC.